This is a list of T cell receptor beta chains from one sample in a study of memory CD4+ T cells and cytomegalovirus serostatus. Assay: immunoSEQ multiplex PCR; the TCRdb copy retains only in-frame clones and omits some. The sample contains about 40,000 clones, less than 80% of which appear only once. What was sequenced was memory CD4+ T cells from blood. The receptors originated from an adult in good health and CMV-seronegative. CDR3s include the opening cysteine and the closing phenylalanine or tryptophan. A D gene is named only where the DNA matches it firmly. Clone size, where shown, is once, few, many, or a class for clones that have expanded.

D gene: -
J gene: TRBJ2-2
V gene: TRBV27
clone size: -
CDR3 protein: CASSSSGQLNTGELFF
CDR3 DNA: TGTGCCAGCAGTTCTTCCGGACAGCTGAACACCGGGGAGCTGTTTTTT

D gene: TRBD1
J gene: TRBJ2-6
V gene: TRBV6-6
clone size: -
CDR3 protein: CASGGQGGSGANVLTF
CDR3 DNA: TGTGCCAGCGGGGGACAGGGCGGCTCTGGGGCCAACGTCCTGACTTTC

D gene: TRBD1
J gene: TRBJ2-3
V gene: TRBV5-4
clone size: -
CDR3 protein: CASSLGQGADTQYF
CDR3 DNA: TGTGCCAGCAGCTTGGGACAGGGGGCAGATACGCAGTATTTT

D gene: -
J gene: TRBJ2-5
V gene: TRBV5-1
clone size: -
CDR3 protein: CASSPSGGQETQYF
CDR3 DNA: TGCGCCAGCAGCCCCTCGGGCGGCCAAGAGACCCAGTACTTC

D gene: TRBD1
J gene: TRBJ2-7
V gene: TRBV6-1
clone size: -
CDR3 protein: CASSGGQAGSEQYF
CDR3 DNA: TGTGCCAGCAGTGGGGGACAGGCGGGGAGCGAGCAGTACTTC

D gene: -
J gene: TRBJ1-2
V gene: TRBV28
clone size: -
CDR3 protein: CASSSPRTVYYGYTF
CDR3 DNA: TGTGCCAGCAGTTCTCCACGGACGGTATACTATGGCTACACCTTC

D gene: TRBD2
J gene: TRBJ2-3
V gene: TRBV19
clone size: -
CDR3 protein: CASSIGGAGGITDTQYF
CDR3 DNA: TGTGCCAGTAGTATAGGTGGTGCGGGAGGCATCACAGATACGCAGTATTTT

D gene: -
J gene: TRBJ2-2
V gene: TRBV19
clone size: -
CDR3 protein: CASTRRNTGELFF
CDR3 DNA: TGTGCCAGTACCAGGAGGAACACCGGGGAGCTGTTTTTT

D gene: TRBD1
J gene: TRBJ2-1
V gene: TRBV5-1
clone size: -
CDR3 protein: CASFRQGENNEQFF
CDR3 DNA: TGCGCCAGCTTTCGACAGGGGGAAAACAATGAGCAGTTCTTC

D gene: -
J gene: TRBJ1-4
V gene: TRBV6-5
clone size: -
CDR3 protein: CASHGRPNEKLFF
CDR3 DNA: TGTGCCAGCCATGGCAGGCCTAATGAAAAACTGTTTTTT

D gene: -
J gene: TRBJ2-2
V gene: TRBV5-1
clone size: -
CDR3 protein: CASSPRQHRGAGELFF
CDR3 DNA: TGCGCCAGCAGCCCCCGACAGCACCGGGGCGCCGGGGAGCTGTTTTTT

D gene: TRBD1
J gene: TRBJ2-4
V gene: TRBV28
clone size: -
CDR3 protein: CASSAPPRGRNDLAKNIQYF
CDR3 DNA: TGTGCCAGCAGCGCACCCCCCAGGGGGCGTAACGATCTAGCCAAAAACATTCAGTACTTC

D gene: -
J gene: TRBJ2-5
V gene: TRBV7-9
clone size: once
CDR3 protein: CASSTTGEGTQYF
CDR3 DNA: TGTGCCAGCAGCACGACAGGGGAGGGGACCCAGTACTTC

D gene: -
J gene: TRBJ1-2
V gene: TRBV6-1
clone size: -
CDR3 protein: CASLRMERDYGYTF
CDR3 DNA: TGTGCCAGCCTGAGGATGGAGAGAGACTATGGCTACACCTTC

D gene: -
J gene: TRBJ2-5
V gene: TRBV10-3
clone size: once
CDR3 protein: CAISYAQAQETQYF
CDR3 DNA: TGTGCCATCAGCTATGCTCAGGCCCAAGAGACCCAGTACTTC

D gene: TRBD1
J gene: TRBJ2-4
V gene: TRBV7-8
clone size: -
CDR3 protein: CASSLEQGGKNIQYF
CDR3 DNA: TGTGCCAGCAGCTTAGAACAGGGGGGCAAAAACATTCAGTACTTC

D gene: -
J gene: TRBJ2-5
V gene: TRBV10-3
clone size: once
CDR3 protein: CAISESRGSRQETQYF
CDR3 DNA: TGTGCCATCAGTGAGTCGCGGGGTTCGCGACAAGAGACCCAGTACTTC

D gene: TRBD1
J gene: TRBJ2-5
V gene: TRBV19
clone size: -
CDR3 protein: CASSMGQRQETQYF
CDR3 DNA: TGTGCCAGTAGTATGGGACAGCGCCAAGAGACCCAGTACTTC

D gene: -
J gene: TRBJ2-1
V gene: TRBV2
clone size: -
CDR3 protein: CASSEWGTGFSYNEQFF
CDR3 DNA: TGTGCCAGCAGTGAATGGGGTACAGGATTCTCCTACAATGAGCAGTTCTTC

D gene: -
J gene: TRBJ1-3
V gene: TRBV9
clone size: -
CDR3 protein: CASSVGSRGAGNTIYF
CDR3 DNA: TGTGCCAGCAGCGTAGGGTCTCGGGGGGCTGGAAACACCATATATTTT

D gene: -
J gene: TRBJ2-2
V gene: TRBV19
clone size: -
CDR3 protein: CASSTRTGTGELFF
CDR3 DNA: TGTGCCAGTAGTACCCGAACAGGGACCGGGGAGCTGTTTTTT

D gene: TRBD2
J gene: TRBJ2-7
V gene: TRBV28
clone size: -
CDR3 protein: CASSTRSGGEQYF
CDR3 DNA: TGTGCCAGCAGTACCCGCAGCGGGGGCGAGCAGTACTTC

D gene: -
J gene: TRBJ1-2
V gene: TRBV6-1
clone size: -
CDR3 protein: CASSDRADGYTF
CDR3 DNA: TGTGCCAGCAGTGACAGGGCGGATGGCTACACCTTC

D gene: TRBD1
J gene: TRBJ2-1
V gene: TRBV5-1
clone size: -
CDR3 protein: CASTSGQGVSNEQFF
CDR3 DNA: TGCGCCAGCACCTCGGGACAGGGTGTCTCCAATGAGCAGTTCTTC

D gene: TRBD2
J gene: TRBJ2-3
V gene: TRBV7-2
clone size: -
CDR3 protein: CASSLNREGSDTQYF
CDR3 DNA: TGTGCCAGCAGCTTGAACCGGGAGGGCTCAGATACGCAGTATTTT

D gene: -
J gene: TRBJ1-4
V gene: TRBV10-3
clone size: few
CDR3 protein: CAIGRGGDEKLFF
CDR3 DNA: TGTGCCATTGGCAGGGGAGGCGATGAAAAACTGTTTTTT

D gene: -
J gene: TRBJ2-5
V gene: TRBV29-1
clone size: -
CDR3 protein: CSVGLNQETQYF
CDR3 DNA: TGCAGCGTTGGACTGAACCAAGAGACCCAGTACTTC

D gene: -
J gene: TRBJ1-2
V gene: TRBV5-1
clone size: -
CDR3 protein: CASSLADSGSGYTF
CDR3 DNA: TGCGCCAGCAGCCTTGCTGACTCCGGCTCCGGCTACACCTTC

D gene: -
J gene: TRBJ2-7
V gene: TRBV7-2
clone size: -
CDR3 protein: CASSLGGGGSGYSYEQYF
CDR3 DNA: TGTGCCAGCAGCTTAGGGGGAGGGGGTAGCGGATACTCCTACGAGCAGTACTTC

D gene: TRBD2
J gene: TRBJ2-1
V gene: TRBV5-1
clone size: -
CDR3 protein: CASSRRLAGGLGVGPNEQFF
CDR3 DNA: TGCGCCAGCAGTCGGAGACTAGCGGGAGGCCTCGGGGTTGGTCCGAATGAGCAGTTCTTC

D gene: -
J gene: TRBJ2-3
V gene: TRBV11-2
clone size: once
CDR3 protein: CASSLGRAGDTQYF
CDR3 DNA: TGTGCCAGCAGCCTCGGTAGGGCGGGAGATACGCAGTATTTT

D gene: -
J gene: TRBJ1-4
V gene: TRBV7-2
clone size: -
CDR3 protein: CASSPMGVENEKLFF
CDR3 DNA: TGTGCCAGCAGTCCTATGGGGGTGGAAAATGAAAAACTGTTTTTT

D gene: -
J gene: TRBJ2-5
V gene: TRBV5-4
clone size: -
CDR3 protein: CASSYSTDSRTQYF
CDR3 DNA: TGTGCCAGCAGCTATTCCACCGACTCCAGGACCCAGTACTTC

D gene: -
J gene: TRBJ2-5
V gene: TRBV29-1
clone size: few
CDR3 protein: CSVAEGTGEETQYF
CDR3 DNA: TGCAGCGTTGCGGAGGGGACGGGTGAAGAGACCCAGTACTTC

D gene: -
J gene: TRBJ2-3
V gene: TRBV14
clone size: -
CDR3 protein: CASSQDHGVTDTQYF
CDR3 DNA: TGTGCCAGCAGCCAAGATCATGGGGTCACAGATACGCAGTATTTT

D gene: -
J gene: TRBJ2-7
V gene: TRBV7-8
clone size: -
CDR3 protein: CASSLISSRLATYEQYF
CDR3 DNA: TGTGCCAGCAGCTTAATATCTAGTCGGCTAGCGACCTACGAGCAGTACTTC

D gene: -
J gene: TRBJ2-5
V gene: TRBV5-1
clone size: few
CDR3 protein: CASSLEAAPKTQYF
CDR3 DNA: TGCGCCAGCAGCTTGGAGGCAGCACCGAAGACCCAGTACTTC

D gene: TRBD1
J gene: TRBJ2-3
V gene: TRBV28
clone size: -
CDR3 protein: CASSPTGGVTDTQYF
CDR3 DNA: TGTGCCAGCAGTCCGACAGGGGGTGTGACAGATACGCAGTATTTT

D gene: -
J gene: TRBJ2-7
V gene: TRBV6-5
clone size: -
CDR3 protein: CASRRAQGFYEQYF
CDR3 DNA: TGTGCCAGCAGGAGAGCCCAGGGGTTCTACGAGCAGTACTTC

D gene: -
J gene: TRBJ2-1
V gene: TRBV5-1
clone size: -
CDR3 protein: CASSQAGTGYNEQFF
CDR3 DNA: TGCGCCAGCAGCCAAGCCGGGACTGGTTATAATGAGCAGTTCTTC

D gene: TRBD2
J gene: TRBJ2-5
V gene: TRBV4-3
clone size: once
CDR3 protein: CASSLAGGETQYF
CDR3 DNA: TGCGCCAGCAGCCTAGCGGGAGGTGAGACCCAGTACTTC

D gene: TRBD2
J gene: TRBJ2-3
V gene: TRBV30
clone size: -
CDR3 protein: CASDRGGSKDTQYF
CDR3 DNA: TGTGCCTCGGACCGGGGGGGGTCCAAAGATACGCAGTATTTT

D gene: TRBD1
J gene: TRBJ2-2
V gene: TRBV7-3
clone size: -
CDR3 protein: CASSPQGATGELFF
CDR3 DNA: TGTGCCAGCAGCCCTCAGGGGGCCACCGGGGAGCTGTTTTTT

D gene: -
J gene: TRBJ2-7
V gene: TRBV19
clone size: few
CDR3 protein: CASNKGGILAEQYF
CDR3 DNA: TGTGCCAGTAATAAAGGGGGAATCCTGGCTGAGCAGTACTTC

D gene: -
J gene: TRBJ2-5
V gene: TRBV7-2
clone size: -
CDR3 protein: CASSLWQETQYF
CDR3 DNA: TGTGCCAGCAGCTTATGGCAAGAGACCCAGTACTTC

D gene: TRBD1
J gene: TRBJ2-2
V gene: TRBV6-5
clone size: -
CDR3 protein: CASSYDRGRTGELFF
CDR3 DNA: TGTGCCAGCAGTTACGACAGGGGCCGGACCGGGGAGCTGTTTTTT